This T cell receptor (beta chain) originates from a study of shared clonotypes between healthy human individuals. Overall study context: Three CD4 naive, three CD4 memory, two CD8 naive and one CD8 memory plate were used per donor.

It was roughly 210 ng DNA, about 30,000 T cell genomes, that sorted-subset replicate PCRs used. Sequencing used immunoSEQ multiplex PCR; TCRdb keeps in-frame clones, though not all of them. This sample carries over a million clones, about 80% of them seen once, and the ten largest clones take around 0.6%. The sample holds a few counts of this clone. Trimming left V 4 bases short and J 4 bases short, with 17 bases between. The CDR3 runs to 15 residues. CDR1 SGDLS and CDR2 YYNGEE come from the germline V gene. The receptor's source is a young man in good health. Some clones in this sample may be carry-over from other donors' samples. V gene TRBV9 combines with J gene TRBJ2-5; tentatively, D is TRBD2 (7 bases). The source material was memory CD4+ T cells from PBMCs. Noted subset: CD45RA-negative fraction. Here the CDR3 DNA reads TGTGCCAGCAGCCTAAAGGGGGGGCTTGGAGAGACCCAGTACTTC. This gives the protein CASSLKGGLGETQYF.